This T cell receptor beta chain was retrieved from a study of T cell responses to AZD1222 COVID-19 vaccine. Study-wide points: Spike-specific TCR breadth and depth both grew after two AZD1222 doses.

The CDR3 length is 13 residues. Per the germline V gene, CDR1 is SGHTA and CDR2 is FQGTGA. V dropped 5 bases and J dropped 4 bases, with 9 bases sitting between them. The method was immunoSEQ multiplex PCR; TCRdb's version includes in-frame clones alone and lacks a portion of them. The sample consists of 130,000 or so clones, over 85% of them appearing once. This clone was detected a few times. No antigen is known for it. Source: peripheral blood, taken on day 0 of AZD1222 vaccination. The chain couples TRBV7-3 to TRBJ2-1; D unclear. The sequence derives from an adult in good health. The CDR3 region has the DNA TGTGCCAGCAGCATCGACTTTTACAATGAGCAGTTCTTC. The encoded protein is CASSIDFYNEQFF.